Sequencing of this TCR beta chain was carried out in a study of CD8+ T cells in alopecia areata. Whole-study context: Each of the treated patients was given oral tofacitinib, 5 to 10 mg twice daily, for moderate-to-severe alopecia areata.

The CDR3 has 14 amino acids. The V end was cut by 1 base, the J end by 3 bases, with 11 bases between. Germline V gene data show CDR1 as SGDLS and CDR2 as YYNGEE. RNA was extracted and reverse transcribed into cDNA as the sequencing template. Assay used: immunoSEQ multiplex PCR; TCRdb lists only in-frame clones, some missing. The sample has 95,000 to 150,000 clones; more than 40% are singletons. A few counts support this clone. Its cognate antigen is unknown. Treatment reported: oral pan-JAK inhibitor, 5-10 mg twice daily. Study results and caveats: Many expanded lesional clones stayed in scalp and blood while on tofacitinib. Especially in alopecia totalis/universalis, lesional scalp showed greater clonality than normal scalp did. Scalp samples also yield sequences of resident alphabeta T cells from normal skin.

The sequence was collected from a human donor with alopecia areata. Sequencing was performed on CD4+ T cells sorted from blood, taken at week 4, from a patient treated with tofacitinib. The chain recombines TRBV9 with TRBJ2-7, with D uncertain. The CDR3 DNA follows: TGTGCCAGCAGCGTACAGGACCAGTACTACGAGCAGTACTTC. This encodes CASSVQDQYYEQYF.